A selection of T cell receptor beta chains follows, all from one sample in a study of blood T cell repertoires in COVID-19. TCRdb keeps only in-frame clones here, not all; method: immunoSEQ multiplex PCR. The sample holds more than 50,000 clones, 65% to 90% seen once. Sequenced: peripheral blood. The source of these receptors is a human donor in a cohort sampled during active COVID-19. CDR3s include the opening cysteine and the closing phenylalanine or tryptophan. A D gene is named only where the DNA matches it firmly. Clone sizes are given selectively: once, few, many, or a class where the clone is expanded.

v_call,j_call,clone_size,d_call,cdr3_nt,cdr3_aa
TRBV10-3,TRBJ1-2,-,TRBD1,TGTGCCATCAGCAACCCACTCGGGACAGACTATGGCTACACCTTC,CAISNPLGTDYGYTF
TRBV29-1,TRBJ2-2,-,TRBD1,TGCAGCGTTGAGGGGACAGACACGAACACCGGGGAGCTGTTTTTT,CSVEGTDTNTGELFF
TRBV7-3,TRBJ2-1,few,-,TGTGCCAGCAGCCCCGGGACATTCAGCTCCTACAATGAGCAGTTCTTC,CASSPGTFSSYNEQFF
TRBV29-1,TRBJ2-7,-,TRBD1,TGCAGCGTTATACTACTGACCAGGGGGTGGGGCTACGAGCAGTACTTC,CSVILLTRGWGYEQYF
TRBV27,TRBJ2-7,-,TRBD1,TGTGCCAGCAGCTATCAGGCAGGGGGCTTCTACGAGCAGTACTTC,CASSYQAGGFYEQYF
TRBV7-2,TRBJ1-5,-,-,TGTGCCAGCAGCTTACCGGGTAGTCAGCCCCAGCATTTT,CASSLPGSQPQHF
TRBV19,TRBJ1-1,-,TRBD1,TGTGCCAGTAGTATGGTAACAGGGGTCACTGAAGCTTTCTTT,CASSMVTGVTEAFF
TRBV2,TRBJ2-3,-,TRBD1,TGTGCCACCGAATTGACAGGGAAAGGTACGCAGTATTTT,CATELTGKGTQYF
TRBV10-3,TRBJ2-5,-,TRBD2,TGTGCCACCCGGACTAGCCCCCAAGAGACCCAGTACTTC,CATRTSPQETQYF
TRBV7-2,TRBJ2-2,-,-,TGTGCCAGCAGCTTAGTAGCGGACGTGACCACCGGGGAGCTGTTTTTT,CASSLVADVTTGELFF
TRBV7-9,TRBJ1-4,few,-,TGTGCCAGCAGCGGAGGGGTCCGGGGTGGAAAACTGTTTTTT,CASSGGVRGGKLFF
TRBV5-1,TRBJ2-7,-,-,TGCGCCAGCAGCTCCGACAGCTACGAGCAGTACTTC,CASSSDSYEQYF
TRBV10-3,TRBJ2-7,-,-,TGTGCCATCAGTGTTCGGGGGCAGGGGGAAGCCTACGAGCAGTACTTC,CAISVRGQGEAYEQYF
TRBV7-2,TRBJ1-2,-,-,TGTGCCAGCAGCTTAGAGACAGGCTATGGCTACACCTTC,CASSLETGYGYTF
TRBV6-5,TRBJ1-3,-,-,TGTGCCAGCAGTTCCGACAGGCATGGAAACACCATATATTTT,CASSSDRHGNTIYF
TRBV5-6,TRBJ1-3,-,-,TGTGCCAGCAGCAGGGGCGAAAACACCATATATTTT,CASSRGENTIYF
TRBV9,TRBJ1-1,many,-,TGTGCCAGCAGCGCTCCTCAGGGAATCTCCGCTGAAGCTTTCTTT,CASSAPQGISAEAFF
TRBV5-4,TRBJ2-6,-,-,TGTGCCAGCAGCAGTGGGGGCCAGAGCTCTGGGGCCAACGTCCTGACTTTC,CASSSGGQSSGANVLTF
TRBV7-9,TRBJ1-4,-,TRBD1,TGTGCCAGCAGCTCGCCGGGACAGGGGATGGCTAATGAAAAACTGTTTTTT,CASSSPGQGMANEKLFF
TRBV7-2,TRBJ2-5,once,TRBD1,TGTGCCAGCAGCTTCCAGGGGGCGGGGACCCAGTACTTC,CASSFQGAGTQYF
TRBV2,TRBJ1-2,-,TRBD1,TGTGCCAGCAGGCAGCAGGGGGTAGCTAACTATGGCTACACCTTC,CASRQQGVANYGYTF
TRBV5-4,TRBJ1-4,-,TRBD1,TGTGCCAGCAGCTTCGGGACAGGGAATGAAAAACTGTTTTTT,CASSFGTGNEKLFF